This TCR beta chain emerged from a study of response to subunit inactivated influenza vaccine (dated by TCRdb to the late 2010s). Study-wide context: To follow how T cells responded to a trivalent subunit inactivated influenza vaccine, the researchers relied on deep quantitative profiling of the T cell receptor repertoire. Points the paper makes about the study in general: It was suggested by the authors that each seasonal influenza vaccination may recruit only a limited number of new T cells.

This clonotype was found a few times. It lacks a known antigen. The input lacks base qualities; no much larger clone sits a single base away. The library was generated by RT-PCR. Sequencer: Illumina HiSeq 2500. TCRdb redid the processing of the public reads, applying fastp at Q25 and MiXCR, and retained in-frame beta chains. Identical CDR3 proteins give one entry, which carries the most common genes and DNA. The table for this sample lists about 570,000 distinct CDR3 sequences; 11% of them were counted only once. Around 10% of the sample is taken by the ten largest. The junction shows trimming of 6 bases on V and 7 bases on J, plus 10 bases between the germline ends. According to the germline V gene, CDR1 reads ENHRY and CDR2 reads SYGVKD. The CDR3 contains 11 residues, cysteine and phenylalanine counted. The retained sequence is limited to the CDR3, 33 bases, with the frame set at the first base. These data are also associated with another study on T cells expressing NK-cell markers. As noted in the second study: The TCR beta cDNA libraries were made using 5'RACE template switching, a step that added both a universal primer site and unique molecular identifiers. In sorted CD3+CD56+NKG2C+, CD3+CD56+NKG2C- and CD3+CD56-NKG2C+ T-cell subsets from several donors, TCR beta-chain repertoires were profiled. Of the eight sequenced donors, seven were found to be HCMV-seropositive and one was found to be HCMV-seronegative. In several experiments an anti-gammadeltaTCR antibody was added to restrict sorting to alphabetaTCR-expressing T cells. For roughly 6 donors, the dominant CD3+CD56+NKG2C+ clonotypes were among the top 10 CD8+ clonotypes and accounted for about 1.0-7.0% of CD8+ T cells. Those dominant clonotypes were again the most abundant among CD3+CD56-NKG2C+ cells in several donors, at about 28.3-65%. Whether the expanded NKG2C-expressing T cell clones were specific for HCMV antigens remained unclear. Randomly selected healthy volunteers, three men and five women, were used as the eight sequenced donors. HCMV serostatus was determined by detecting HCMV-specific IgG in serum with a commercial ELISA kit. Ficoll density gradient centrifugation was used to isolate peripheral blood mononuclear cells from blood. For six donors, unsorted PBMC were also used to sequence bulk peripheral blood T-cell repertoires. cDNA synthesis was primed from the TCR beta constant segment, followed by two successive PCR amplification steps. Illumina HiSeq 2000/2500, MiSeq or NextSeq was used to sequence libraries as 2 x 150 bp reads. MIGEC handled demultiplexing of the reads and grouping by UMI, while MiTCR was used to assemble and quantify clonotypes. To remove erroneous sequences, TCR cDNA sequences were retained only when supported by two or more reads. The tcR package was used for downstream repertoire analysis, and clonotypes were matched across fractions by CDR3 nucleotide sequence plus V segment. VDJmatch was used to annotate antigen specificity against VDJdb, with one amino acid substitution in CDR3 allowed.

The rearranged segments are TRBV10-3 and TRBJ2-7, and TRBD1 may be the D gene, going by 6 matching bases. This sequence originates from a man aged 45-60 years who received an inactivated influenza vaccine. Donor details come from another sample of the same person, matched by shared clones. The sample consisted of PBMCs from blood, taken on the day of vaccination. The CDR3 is CAIRQGVEQYF. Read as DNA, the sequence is TGTGCCATCAGACAGGGAGTGGAGCAGTACTTC.